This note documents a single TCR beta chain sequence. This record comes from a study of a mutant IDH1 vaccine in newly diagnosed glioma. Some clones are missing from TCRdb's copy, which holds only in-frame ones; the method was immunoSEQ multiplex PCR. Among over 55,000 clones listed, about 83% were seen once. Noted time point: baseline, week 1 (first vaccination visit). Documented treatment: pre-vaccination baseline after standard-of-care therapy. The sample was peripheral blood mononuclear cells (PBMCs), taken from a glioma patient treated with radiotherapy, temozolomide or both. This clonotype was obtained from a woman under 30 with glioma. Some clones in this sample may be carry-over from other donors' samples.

CDR3 sequence: CSVAHNEAFF. The CDR3, as DNA: TGCAGCGTTGCTCACAATGAAGCTTTCTTT. The V call is TRBV29-1, the J call TRBJ1-1; no clear D gene. Deletions cut 4 bases from V and 7 bases from J, with 7 bases between. This CDR3 has 10 amino acids. Germline V lookup: CDR1 SQVTM, CDR2 ANQGSEA.